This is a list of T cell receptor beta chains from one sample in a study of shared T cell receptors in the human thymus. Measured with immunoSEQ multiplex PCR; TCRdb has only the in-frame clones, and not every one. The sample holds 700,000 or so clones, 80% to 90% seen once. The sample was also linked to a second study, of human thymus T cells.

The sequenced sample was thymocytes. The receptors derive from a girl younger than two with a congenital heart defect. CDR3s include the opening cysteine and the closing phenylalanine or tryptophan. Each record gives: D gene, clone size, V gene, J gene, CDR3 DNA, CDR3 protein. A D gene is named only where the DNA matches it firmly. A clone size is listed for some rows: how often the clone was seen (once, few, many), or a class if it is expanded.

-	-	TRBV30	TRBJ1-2	TGTGCCTGGAGACTAGGGTCAGGCTCCTATGGCTACACCTTC	CAWRLGSGSYGYTF
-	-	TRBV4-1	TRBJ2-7	TGCGCCAGCAGCCAATTTGGTAGCTCCTACGAGCAGTACTTC	CASSQFGSSYEQYF
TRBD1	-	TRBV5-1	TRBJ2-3	TGCGCCAGCAGCCCCGATAAAAGGACAGGGAATGGAAGTACGCAGTATTTT	CASSPDKRTGNGSTQYF
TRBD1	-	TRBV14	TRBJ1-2	TGTGCCAGCAGCCCCGGAGGGGGCTCTGATGGCTACACCTTC	CASSPGGGSDGYTF
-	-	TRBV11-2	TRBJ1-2	TGTGCCAGCAGCTTACAAATGGAGGACTATGGCTACACCTTC	CASSLQMEDYGYTF
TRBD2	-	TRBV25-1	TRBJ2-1	TGTGCCAGCATGAAACTAGCGGGGAATGAGCAGTTCTTC	CASMKLAGNEQFF
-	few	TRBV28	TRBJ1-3	TGTGCCAGCAGTTTATGGGGCCGTTCCCGACAGTCCTCTGGAAACACCATATATTTT	CASSLWGRSRQSSGNTIYF
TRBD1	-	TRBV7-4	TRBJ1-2	TGTGCCAGCAGCCTGGACAGGGCAACTAACTATGGCTACACCTTC	CASSLDRATNYGYTF
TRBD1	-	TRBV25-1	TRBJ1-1	TGTGCCAGCAGTGGCCGGGACAGGGGGACTGAAGCTTTCTTT	CASSGRDRGTEAFF
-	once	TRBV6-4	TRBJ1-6	TGTGCCAGCAGTCCTGATACGGATTCACCCCTCCACTTT	CASSPDTDSPLHF
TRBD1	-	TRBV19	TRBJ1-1	TGTGCCAGTGCCCGCAGGACAGGGAAGATGACGAACACTGAAGCTTTCTTT	CASARRTGKMTNTEAFF
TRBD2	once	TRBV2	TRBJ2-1	TGTGCCACCCGACTTGTGCAGGGAGGGACCTACAATGAGCAGTTCTTC	CATRLVQGGTYNEQFF
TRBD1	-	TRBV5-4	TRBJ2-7	TGTGCCAGCAGCTATGAAAACAGGGGGCTTCTGGTCTACGAGCAGTACTTC	CASSYENRGLLVYEQYF
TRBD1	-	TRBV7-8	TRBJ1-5	TGTGCCAGCAGCTCCCGGGACAGGGGTTTGGGGAGCAATCAGCCCCAGCATTTT	CASSSRDRGLGSNQPQHF
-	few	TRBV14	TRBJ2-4	TGTGCCAGCAGCCAAGTTACCGAGACAGTAGCCAAAAACATTCAGTACTTC	CASSQVTETVAKNIQYF
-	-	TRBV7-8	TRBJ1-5	TGTGCCAGCAGCTTAAAGAGATATAGCAATCAGCCCCAGCATTTT	CASSLKRYSNQPQHF
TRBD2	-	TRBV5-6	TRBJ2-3	TGTGCCAGCAGCTCCACCGGGACTAGCGGGGGGAAGATCAATACGCAGTATTTT	CASSSTGTSGGKINTQYF
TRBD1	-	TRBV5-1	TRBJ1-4	TGCGCCAGCAGCAGAAGGACAGGGTCTCAGGAGTGGGCCGGGAGTGAAAAACTGTTTTTT	CASSRRTGSQEWAGSEKLFF
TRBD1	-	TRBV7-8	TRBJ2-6	TGTGCCAGCAGCTCGGAAAAGTGGGACAGAGCCGTAGTGGGGGCCAACGTCCTGACTTTC	CASSSEKWDRAVVGANVLTF
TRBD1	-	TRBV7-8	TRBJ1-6	TGTGCCAGCAGCCGCGGACAGGGCCCTGGGTATAATTCACCCCTCCACTTT	CASSRGQGPGYNSPLHF
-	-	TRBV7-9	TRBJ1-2	TGTGCCAGCAGCCCCAGTGGTGGCTACACCTTC	CASSPSGGYTF
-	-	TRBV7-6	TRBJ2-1	TGTGCCAGCAGCTCCGATAGCTCCTACAATGAGCAGTTCTTC	CASSSDSSYNEQFF
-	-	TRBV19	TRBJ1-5	TGTGCCACCCTCCCTAGGTTTAGCAATCAGCCCCAGCATTTT	CATLPRFSNQPQHF